These 7 T cell receptor beta chains originate from one sample sequenced in a study of shared clonotypes between healthy human individuals. Assay: immunoSEQ multiplex PCR; the TCRdb copy retains only in-frame clones and omits some. The sample shows fewer than 2.5 million clones, approximately 93% of them seen only once. Sequences were obtained from naive CD4+ T cells from PBMCs. Noted subset: CD45RA+ positively selected. Receptor source: a man younger than 30 in good health. Some clones in this sample may be carry-over from other donors' samples.

In its sample, this clone was seen once. V and J are TRBV9 and TRBJ2-3; 14 bases agree with TRBD2. The CDR3 runs to 15 residues. Germline V gene sequence: CDR1 SGDLS, CDR2 YYNGEE. The trim removed 3 bases at V and 5 bases at J, leaving 2 bases unmatched. DNA of the CDR3: TGTGCCAGCAGCGACGGACTAGCGGGAGGAGATACGCAGTATTTT. Translated, it gives CASSDGLAGGDTQYF.

This chain joins TRBV2 and TRBJ2-1; no definite D call. V lost 7 bases, J lost 6 bases, and 13 bases lay in between. The CDR3 extends over 13 amino acids. From germline, CDR1 is SNHLY and CDR2 FYNNEI. The CDR3, as DNA: TGTGCCAGCAAACTGGACGCTCCCAATGAGCAGTTCTTC. It specifies CASKLDAPNEQFF.

In the case of this clone: In the same sample, other DNA sequences code for this CDR3. V usage is TRBV5-1 and J usage is TRBJ2-7; D is unresolved. Trimming removed 0 bases from V and 1 base from J, with 5 bases in between. Germline CDR1 SGHRS, CDR2 YFSETQ. This CDR3 has 13 residues. The CDR3 DNA reads TGCGCCAGCAGCTTGGAGTTATCCTACGAGCAGTACTTC. It yields the protein CASSLELSYEQYF.

The chain employs TRBV28 and TRBJ2-7; 7 bases are a match to TRBD2. Germline-derived CDR1 and CDR2 are MDHEN and SYDVKM. This CDR3 is 15 amino acids long. With V trimmed by 2 bases and J by 3 bases, 7 bases remained unmatched. The CDR3 spells CASSLGGRGSYEQYF. CDR3 coding DNA: TGTGCCAGCAGTTTAGGCGGGAGAGGAAGCTACGAGCAGTACTTC.

The chain recombines TRBV6-5 with TRBJ1-1; 7 bases are a match to TRBD1. V lost 4 bases, J lost 5 bases, and 10 bases stayed unmatched. The CDR3 is made up of 15 amino acids. CDR1 is MNHEY and CDR2 is SVGAGI in the germline V gene. CDR3: CASSSRGQLGTEAFF. The CDR3 nucleotides read TGTGCCAGCAGTTCCAGGGGACAGCTGGGAACTGAAGCTTTCTTT.

The chain employs TRBV5-1 and TRBJ1-1; 9 nucleotides line up with TRBD1. Germline loops: CDR1 SGHRS, CDR2 YFSETQ. This CDR3 is 16 amino acids long. The V and J ends lost 5 bases and 2 bases, in that order; junction bases with no gene match: 10. CDR3 residues: CASSYTGGGGNTEAFF. Here the CDR3 DNA reads TGCGCCAGCAGTTACACAGGGGGCGGAGGAAACACTGAAGCTTTCTTT.

The rearrangement joins TRBV11-2 to TRBJ1-3; D might be TRBD1 (5 bases). This CDR3 has 14 residues. The germline gives CDR1 SGHAT, CDR2 FQNNGV. Between the trimmed V and J ends, which lost 4 bases and 6 bases, there was a span of 13 bases. As DNA, the CDR3 is TGTGCCAGCAGCTCGAGACAGACCTTAAACACCATATATTTT. Amino acid sequence: CASSSRQTLNTIYF.